The 2 T cell receptor beta chains reported below all come from one sample, sequenced in a study of blood T cell repertoires in COVID-19. Only in-frame clones appear in the TCRdb table, and some are missing; sequencing was by immunoSEQ multiplex PCR. Altogether 200,000 to 250,000 clones are present, around three quarters being singletons, with the ten largest covering roughly 6.7%. The sample comprised peripheral blood. The receptors were sampled from a woman in her 70s with acute or convalescent COVID-19.

The V gene is TRBV25-1, the J gene TRBJ1-1; 8 nucleotides line up with TRBD1. V shed 3 bases and J 8 bases; nucleotides not matched to a gene: 5. Germline loops: CDR1 MGHDK, CDR2 SYGVNS. The CDR3 spans 13 residues. CDR3 sequence: CASSDSWTGEAFF. The DNA for the CDR3 is TGTGCCAGCAGTGATTCCTGGACAGGGGAAGCTTTCTTT.

The V call is TRBV5-4, the J call TRBJ2-1; weak D call: TRBD2 (5 bases). The length of the CDR3 is 18 residues. The germline V and J ends were trimmed by 1 base and 6 bases, with 23 bases remaining between them. The germline gives CDR1 SGHNT, CDR2 YYREEE (reference sequence). CDR3 residues: CASSLLRNSLNGGNEQFF. Written as DNA, the CDR3 is TGTGCCAGCAGCTTGCTCCGAAACTCCCTAAATGGAGGCAATGAGCAGTTCTTC.